The next 15 T cell receptor beta chains were all read from a single sample in a study of blood T cell repertoires in COVID-19. This table comes from immunoSEQ multiplex PCR, and its TCRdb copy is limited to in-frame clones, with some not included. The sample contains about 71,000 clones, around three quarters of which appear only once. The sample comprised peripheral blood. These receptors all stem from a woman older than 75 with active or convalescent COVID-19.

The chain couples TRBV9 to TRBJ2-5, with 9 positions matching TRBD2. The CDR3 sequence is 16 residues long. V lost 0 bases and J lost 5; bases outside the gene matches: 8. Germline CDR1 is SGDLS and CDR2 is YYNGEE. In nucleotides, the CDR3 is TGTGCCAGCAGCGTAGTGGCGGGGGGGCCACTTGAGACCCAGTACTTC. Its protein product is CASSVVAGGPLETQYF.

The chain uses TRBV28 and TRBJ1-4, with a tentative D call TRBD1 (6 bases). The germline V and J ends were trimmed by 5 bases and 6 bases, with 13 bases remaining between them. Per the germline V gene, CDR1 is MDHEN and CDR2 is SYDVKM. This CDR3 has 14 residues. CDR3 amino acids: CASSPGGAHEKLFF. The CDR3 nucleotides read TGTGCCAGCAGTCCGGGGGGGGCCCATGAAAAACTGTTTTTT.

V and J are TRBV9 and TRBJ2-4, with 7 bases that match TRBD1. Germline V gene lookup returns CDR1 SGDLS and CDR2 YYNGEE. This CDR3 region has 15 residues. The trim removed 2 bases at V and 5 bases at J, leaving 7 bases unmatched. The CDR3 DNA follows: TGTGCCAGCAGCGTCGAAGGGGGCGCGGAAAACATTCAGTACTTC. This encodes CASSVEGGAENIQYF.

V gene TRBV5-1 combines with J gene TRBJ2-7, with D possibly TRBD1 on 6 matching bases. Germline values: CDR1 SGHRS, CDR2 YFSETQ. The V end lost 0 bases, the J end lost 5 bases, and 18 bases lay between the germline ends. This CDR3 spans 16 amino acids. This CDR3 is CASSLAPDRRINEQYF. CDR3 nucleotides: TGCGCCAGCAGCTTGGCCCCGGACAGAAGGATAAACGAGCAGTACTTC.

This clone was observed a few times. The chain couples TRBV5-4 to TRBJ1-5, with D possibly being TRBD1 (5 bases). Trimming took 9 bases from V and 2 from J, leaving 12 bases between them. The CDR3 runs 13 residues. The germline gives CDR1 SGHNT, CDR2 YYREEE (reference sequence). Here the CDR3 DNA reads TGTGCCAACTTCGGGGGTCGCAATCAGCCCCAGCATTTT. It yields the protein CANFGGRNQPQHF.

V is TRBV2 and J is TRBJ1-4; TRBD1 is a possible D gene (6 bases). The V end was cut by 7 bases, the J end by 7 bases, with 16 bases between. CDR1 is SNHLY, CDR2 FYNNEI, per germline. The CDR3 extends over 14 amino acids. The DNA for the CDR3 is TGTGCCAGCAAGGGGGGGGTGGCAGGTGAAAAACTGTTTTTT. Amino acid sequence: CASKGGVAGEKLFF.

This clone was observed a few times. J is TRBJ1-5 and V is TRBV12-3 or TRBV12-4; the D is unclear. The CDR3 covers 12 residues. Trimming took off 6 bases at V and 6 bases at J, with 9 bases between the two ends. CDR3 sequence: CASSLSGQPQHF. The CDR3, as DNA: TGTGCCAGCAGCCTTTCGGGTCAGCCCCAGCATTTT.

This chain connects TRBV28 to TRBJ1-5; 7 positions match TRBD1. The CDR3 contains 15 residues. Germline CDR1 and CDR2: MDHEN and SYDVKM. Germline trimming cut 2 bases from V and 6 bases from J; bases unmatched to any gene: 7. The CDR3, as DNA: TGTGCCAGCAGTTTACAGACAGGGTCGTTTCAGCCCCAGCATTTT. Amino acid sequence: CASSLQTGSFQPQHF.

This chain connects TRBV25-1 to TRBJ1-1; D call uncertain. The CDR3 is 12 residues long. Germline CDR1 MGHDK, CDR2 SYGVNS. V lost 1 base and J lost 11, with 11 bases in between. The CDR3 sequence: CASSESRSKAFF. The CDR3 DNA follows: TGTGCCAGCAGTGAATCCAGGTCGAAGGCTTTCTTT. Variable domain in full (rest from reference TRBV25-1 and TRBJ1-1): EADIYQTPRYLVIGTGKKITLECSQTMGHDKMYWYQQDPGMELHLIHYSYGVNSTEKGDLSSESTVSRIRTEHFPLTLESARPSHTSQYLCASSESRSKAFFGQGTRLTVV.

This clone showed up just once. V gene TRBV28 combines with J gene TRBJ1-1; no clear D gene. CDR1 is MDHEN, CDR2 SYDVKM, per germline. Trimming took 1 base from V and 4 from J, leaving 16 bases between them. This CDR3 is 16 amino acids long. The CDR3 sequence: CASSLLGSEGSTEAFF. CDR3 coding DNA: TGTGCCAGCAGTTTATTGGGCTCCGAGGGAAGCACTGAAGCTTTCTTT.

This chain links TRBV7-9 with TRBJ1-2, with D possibly matching TRBD1 (6 bases). This CDR3 contains 15 residues. Between the trimmed V and J ends, which lost 4 bases and 8 bases, there was a span of 20 bases. Germline CDR1 SEHNR, CDR2 FQNEAQ (reference sequence). The CDR3 loop reads CASSSRDTAFGGYTF. CDR3 nucleotides: TGTGCCAGCAGCTCTCGGGACACGGCGTTTGGGGGCTACACCTTC.

The genes are TRBV6-5 and TRBJ2-2; 7 bases agree with TRBD2. V lost 10 bases and J lost 5; bases outside the gene matches: 13. The CDR3 totals 15 residues. Germline lookup yields CDR1 MNHEY and CDR2 SVGAGI. CDR3 in DNA: TGTGCCACCCCATCCGGGAGGCTCGCGACCGGGGAGCTGTTTTTT. As protein: CATPSGRLATGELFF.

CDR3 loop: CASSPTFSGNTIYF. As DNA, the CDR3 is TGTGCCAGCAGCCCGACATTCTCTGGAAACACCATATATTTT. The chain combines TRBV7-2 with TRBJ1-3, with D hard to call. This CDR3 is 14 amino acids long. Looked up from germline, CDR1 is SGHTA and CDR2 is FQGNSA. V dropped 5 bases and J dropped 0 bases, with 8 bases sitting between them.

The V and J genes are TRBV4-1 and TRBJ2-1; D might be TRBD2 (6 bases). Per germline, CDR1 MGHRA and CDR2 YSYEKL. The CDR3 totals 12 residues. The ends were cut back, 5 bases at V and 12 bases at J, with 14 bases in the middle. As DNA, the CDR3 is TGCGCCAGCAGCGAGGCCCGGAGGGTGCAGTTCTTC. Residues: CASSEARRVQFF.

This chain joins TRBV5-6 and TRBJ1-2; no firm D call. Germline CDR1 SGHDT, CDR2 YYEEEE. CDR3 length equals 15 residues. The germline V and J ends were trimmed by 4 bases and 2 bases, with 15 bases remaining between them. The DNA of the CDR3 is TGTGCCAGCAGCGACGCCGGCCAGGCGAACTATGGCTACACCTTC. Its translation: CASSDAGQANYGYTF.